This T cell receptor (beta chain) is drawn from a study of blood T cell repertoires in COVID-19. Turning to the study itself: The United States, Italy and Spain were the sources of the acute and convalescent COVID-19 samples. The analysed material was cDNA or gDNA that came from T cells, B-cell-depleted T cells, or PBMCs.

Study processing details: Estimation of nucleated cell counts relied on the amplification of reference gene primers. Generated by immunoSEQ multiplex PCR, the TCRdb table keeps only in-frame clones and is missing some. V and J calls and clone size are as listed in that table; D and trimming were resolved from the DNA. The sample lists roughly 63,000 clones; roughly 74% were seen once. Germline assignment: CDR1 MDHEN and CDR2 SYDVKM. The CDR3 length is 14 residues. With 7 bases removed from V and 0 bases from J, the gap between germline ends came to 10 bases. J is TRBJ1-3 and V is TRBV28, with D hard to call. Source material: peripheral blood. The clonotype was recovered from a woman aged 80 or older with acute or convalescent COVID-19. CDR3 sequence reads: CASKNSNSGNTIYF. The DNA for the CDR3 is TGTGCCAGCAAGAACAGCAACTCTGGAAACACCATATATTTT.